The rows below give T cell receptor beta chains drawn from one sample of a study of chemoradiotherapy in HPV16-positive cancers. Assay: immunoSEQ multiplex PCR; the TCRdb copy retains only in-frame clones and omits some. The sample lists 50,000 to 55,000 clones, roughly 90% occurring once. The input for sequencing was blood, taken from a patient who underwent chemoradiotherapy. The receptor set was obtained from a human donor with HPV-associated anogenital cancer. Both conserved end residues are trimmed from each CDR3.

ASILGQGRSYEQY,TRBV6-1,TRBJ2-7
ASSLATFQNYGYT,TRBV5-1,TRBJ1-2
ASSSDRAGTGELF,TRBV7-3,TRBJ2-2
ASSLNGGLAGDEQF,TRBV4-3,TRBJ2-1
ASSPPGTDGYT,TRBV18,TRBJ1-2
ASSPQKGNYGYT,TRBV7-2,TRBJ1-2
ASSLRHTEAF,TRBV7-2,TRBJ1-1
ASSADSNYGYT,TRBV2,TRBJ1-2
ASTPAGRGQETQY,TRBV7-2,TRBJ2-5
ASSLVNQGFGTDTQY,TRBV7-9,TRBJ2-3
ASSPFSGMRTGELF,TRBV18,TRBJ2-2
ASSQDQGSGELF,TRBV4-3,TRBJ2-2
ASSPGQGPDYGYT,TRBV7-2,TRBJ1-2
ASGARGTEAF,TRBV12-5,TRBJ1-1
ASSLEMLGPSTDTQY,TRBV7-2,TRBJ2-3
ASSLQTFGNTIY,TRBV11-2,TRBJ1-3
ASSQPNTREAYNEQF,TRBV4-1,TRBJ2-1
ASSLGVSGTGLNTEAF,TRBV11-2,TRBJ1-1
ASRTSGNIQY,TRBV5-8,TRBJ2-4
ASVPGQGAGRVNEQF,TRBV7-9,TRBJ2-1
ASSPLTVGGSYEQY,TRBV4-1,TRBJ2-7